This is a list of T cell receptor beta chains from one sample in a study of glioma-infiltrating T cells. Each CDR3 protein gets one entry after TCRdb re-called the multiplex PCR reads with MiXCR. The sample has about 200,000 distinct CDR3 sequences; approximately 30% are singletons. Sequences were obtained from glioma tissue, nonneoplastic brain tissue, or PBMCs (not recorded which). The source of these receptors is a human donor with low-grade glioma or glioblastoma, undergoing nonglioma brain surgery, or in good health (not recorded which). The conserved cysteine and the conserved F or W are not part of the CDR3 here. The order of the fields is CDR3 length, V gene, CDR3 protein.

len: 12
v_gene: TRBV25-1
CDR3aa: ASSDSARGNIQY

len: 12
v_gene: TRBV4-2
CDR3aa: ASSQAGGGHEQF

len: 13
v_gene: TRBV6-1
CDR3aa: ASRPGQGALDTQY

len: 11
v_gene: TRBV10-3
CDR3aa: AISGRQGYEQY

len: 13
v_gene: TRBV5-4
CDR3aa: ASSLDGRAFFEQY

len: 13
v_gene: TRBV7-3
CDR3aa: ASSLTGGRTDTQY

len: 16
v_gene: TRBV27
CDR3aa: ASSRTTGQQGEGQPQH

len: 16
v_gene: TRBV4-2
CDR3aa: ASSQELHGGAGANVLT

len: 14
v_gene: TRBV15
CDR3aa: AASRGWDRRPYEQY

len: 12
v_gene: TRBV28
CDR3aa: ASSSSPLNYGYA

len: 12
v_gene: TRBV6-2/TRBV6-3
CDR3aa: ASSYGSDQETQY

len: 13
v_gene: TRBV6-1
CDR3aa: ASSGGTSGLSEQY

len: 9
v_gene: TRBV19
CDR3aa: ASRIGNTIY

len: 14
v_gene: TRBV27
CDR3aa: ASSFEGGSDYNEQF

len: 13
v_gene: TRBV5-5
CDR3aa: ASSSGTTLFYEQY

len: 12
v_gene: TRBV27
CDR3aa: ASSGSVLGDTQY

len: 12
v_gene: TRBV27
CDR3aa: ASSSIRSYNEQF

len: 11
v_gene: TRBV20-1
CDR3aa: STPTGGQNDQF

len: 12
v_gene: TRBV12-3/TRBV12-4
CDR3aa: ASSLGTLAYEQY

len: 9
v_gene: TRBV6-1
CDR3aa: ASLQGGKLF

len: 10
v_gene: TRBV11-2
CDR3aa: ASSPHRNEQF

len: 11
v_gene: TRBV4-3
CDR3aa: ASSQDGGQPQH

len: 12
v_gene: TRBV27
CDR3aa: ASSSVAGVDEQN

len: 16
v_gene: TRBV6-1
CDR3aa: ASSEARSGGDLTYEQY

len: 13
v_gene: TRBV4-2
CDR3aa: ASSVRDSDTDTQY

len: 12
v_gene: TRBV19
CDR3aa: ASSIVLGLSGYT

len: 14
v_gene: TRBV27
CDR3aa: ASSFSGLAAHNEQF

len: 14
v_gene: TRBV28
CDR3aa: ASSQISGRAEDTQY

len: 12
v_gene: TRBV19
CDR3aa: ASSSPGISYEQY

len: 13
v_gene: TRBV2
CDR3aa: ASATGTEGSYEQY

len: 11
v_gene: TRBV7-6
CDR3aa: ASSLVLGTEAF

len: 12
v_gene: TRBV6-2/TRBV6-3
CDR3aa: ASSYWVQGSGYT

len: 11
v_gene: TRBV19
CDR3aa: ASSTYRDQPQH

len: 15
v_gene: TRBV5-1
CDR3aa: ASSGLAGQSAKNIQY

len: 12
v_gene: TRBV7-9
CDR3aa: ASSLQYRQETQY

len: 13
v_gene: TRBV5-4
CDR3aa: ASSLGAPGGYGYT

len: 11
v_gene: TRBV20-1
CDR3aa: SARDLGFYEQY

len: 13
v_gene: TRBV6-2/TRBV6-3
CDR3aa: ASTDTGGATDTQY

len: 11
v_gene: TRBV6-1
CDR3aa: ASRRGTPGEAF

len: 14
v_gene: TRBV4-3
CDR3aa: ASSHQDRGGPYEQY

len: 13
v_gene: TRBV19
CDR3aa: ASSGPGQVGYGYT

len: 13
v_gene: TRBV5-5
CDR3aa: ASSSGPTSTDTQY

len: 13
v_gene: TRBV7-2
CDR3aa: ASSQEVAVAYEQY

len: 12
v_gene: TRBV6-1
CDR3aa: ASSYGGRNTEAF

len: 12
v_gene: TRBV10-3
CDR3aa: AISEAILLYGYT

len: 11
v_gene: TRBV6-6
CDR3aa: ASSYETAYEQY

len: 10
v_gene: TRBV29-1
CDR3aa: SASGTENIKY

len: 9
v_gene: TRBV10-3
CDR3aa: AISETGEQY

len: 11
v_gene: TRBV29-1
CDR3aa: SVVGTSVSEQY

len: 11
v_gene: TRBV20-1
CDR3aa: SARDRLSYEQY

len: 13
v_gene: TRBV6-2/TRBV6-3
CDR3aa: ASSYSGLDYNEQF

len: 16
v_gene: TRBV27
CDR3aa: ASSRILLLARSYNEQF

len: 13
v_gene: TRBV7-3
CDR3aa: ASSSRTSNYNEQF

len: 11
v_gene: TRBV19
CDR3aa: ASSAGGGQPQH

len: 10
v_gene: TRBV30
CDR3aa: AWSAAVDTQY